The clone carrying this TCR beta chain came up a few times. Its antigen is undetermined. The sample is drawn from a study of T-cell memory formation after mild COVID-19. CDR3 length: 15 amino acids. In germline, CDR1 is DFQATT, CDR2 SNEGSKA (reference sequence). V shed 0 bases, J shed 3 bases, and the junction held 5 bases outside the gene matches. Employing constant-segment primers, 5'RACE generated TCR alpha and TCR beta cDNA libraries bearing sample barcodes and UMIs. Each CDR3 protein gets one entry after TCRdb re-called the 5' RACE reads with MiXCR. The data hold 150,000 or so distinct CDR3 sequences, with 11% observed a single time. Notes on the study in general: Second-wave clones that peaked on day 37 lacked confirmed SARS-CoV-2 specificity.

The chain combines TRBV20-1 with TRBJ2-5; 9 nucleotides agree with TRBD2. The sequence derives from a man between 18 and 29 years old who had mild COVID-19 (a few samples of this study predate the infection). Cell type and time point are not known. Sequenced material: PBMCs or a T cell subset sorted from them (not recorded which). In DNA form, the CDR3 reads TGCAGTGCTAGAGATTTGCGACTAGCGGAAGAGACCCAGTACTTC. Protein sequence: CSARDLRLAEETQYF.